The next 23 T cell receptor beta chains were all read from a single sample in a study of T-cell memory formation after mild COVID-19. TCRdb re-called the 5' RACE reads through MiXCR, storing one row per CDR3 protein. This sample has about 140,000 distinct CDR3 sequences, with approximately 21% found just once. Sequenced input: PBMCs or a T cell subset sorted from them (not recorded which). Receptor source: an adult woman who had mild COVID-19 (a few samples of this study predate the infection). Cell type and time point are not known.

The chain recombines TRBV11-3 with TRBJ2-5; D ambiguous. Germline assignment: CDR1 SGHNT and CDR2 YENEEA. CDR3 length: 15 amino acids. The V gene lost 0 bases and the J gene lost 3 bases, with 11 bases spanning the gap. The CDR3 loop reads CASSLDQVSKETQYF. CDR3 nucleotides: TGTGCCAGCAGCTTAGATCAAGTTTCGAAAGAGACCCAGTACTTC.

This sequence joins TRBV30 and TRBJ2-3; D may be TRBD1 (6 bases). CDR3 size: 13 residues. Germline V CDR1 and CDR2: GTSNPN, SVGIG (reference sequence). V was clipped by 4 bases and J by 5 bases, with 13 bases between them. The CDR3 region has the DNA TGTGCCTGGATATCCAGGGGTAGAGATACGCAGTATTTT. Protein product: CAWISRGRDTQYF.

The chain is built from TRBV14 and TRBJ2-1; D is unresolved. The CDR3 consists of 13 residues. Germline assignment: CDR1 SGHDN and CDR2 FVKESK. V gave up 3 bases and J gave up 9 bases, with 12 bases separating them. Written as DNA, the CDR3 is TGTGCCAGCAGCCACGACGGGCGTCGTGAGCAGTTCTTC. It is translated as CASSHDGRREQFF.

The CDR3 loop reads CASSQDSPGANVLTF. The CDR3 DNA reads as TGTGCCAGCAGCCAAGACAGTCCTGGGGCCAACGTCCTGACTTTC. V gene TRBV4-2 combines with J gene TRBJ2-6; D unresolved. The CDR3 sequence is 15 residues long. The germline V gene encodes CDR1 LGHNA and CDR2 YNFKEQ. V was trimmed by 0 bases and J by 2 bases, leaving 5 bases between them.

A few counts support this clonotype. The V gene is TRBV6-5, the J gene TRBJ2-2; 9 bases are a match to TRBD1. The CDR3 is 17 amino acids. The V and J ends lost 6 bases and 3 bases, in that order; junction bases with no gene match: 11. Germline values: CDR1 MNHEY, CDR2 SVGAGI. The chain's CDR3 is CASSPTIRTGDTGELFF. The CDR3 DNA sequence: TGTGCCAGCAGCCCCACCATTAGGACAGGGGACACCGGGGAGCTGTTTTTT.

This clonotype was observed a handful of times. The J gene is TRBJ1-2, the V gene TRBV3-1; tentative D call: TRBD1 (6 bases). This CDR3 contains 15 residues. Germline CDR1 LGHDT, CDR2 YNNKEL (reference sequence). V was cut by 4 bases and J by 3 bases, with 15 bases left in between. CDR3 region: CASSRRQVSHYGYTF. The CDR3, as DNA: TGTGCCAGCAGCCGACGACAGGTATCCCACTATGGCTACACCTTC.

The V call is TRBV5-1, the J call TRBJ2-7; 7 bases align to TRBD1. This CDR3 contains 15 residues. V dropped 4 bases and J dropped 1; count of bases not matched to a gene: 8. The V gene's germline CDR1 is SGHRS and CDR2 YFSETQ. CDR3 bases: TGCGCCAGCAGCCTTTTACAGACAGGGTCCTACGAGCAGTACTTC. It is translated as CASSLLQTGSYEQYF.

The V and J genes are TRBV11-2 and TRBJ2-2; 13 bases map to TRBD2. With V trimmed by 5 bases and J by 0 bases, 3 bases remained unmatched. Germline lookup yields CDR1 SGHAT and CDR2 FQNNGV. The CDR3 is 17 residues long. The CDR3 DNA is TGTGCCAGCAGCCCGGGACTAGCGGGATCGAACACCGGGGAGCTGTTTTTT. Translating it yields CASSPGLAGSNTGELFF. The entire variable domain, with the rest obtained from reference TRBV11-2 and TRBJ2-2, is as follows: EAGVAQSPRYKIIEKRQSVAFWCNPISGHATLYWYQQILGQGPKLLIQFQNNGVVDDSQLPKDRFSAERLKGVDSTLKIQPAKLEDSAVYLCASSPGLAGSNTGELFFGEGSRLTVL.

This clonotype has a handful of counts. The chain links TRBV7-9 to TRBJ2-7; D is ambiguous. CDR3 length equals 12 residues. Trimming left V 2 bases short and J 9 bases short, with 11 bases between. Germline CDR1 is SEHNR and CDR2 is FQNEAQ (reference sequence). The CDR3 reads CASSLNSAGQYF. CDR3 in DNA: TGTGCCAGCAGCTTAAACAGCGCCGGGCAGTACTTC.

This rearrangement joins TRBV7-3 to TRBJ2-4, with a possible D match to TRBD1 (6 bases). The V end lost 6 bases, the J end lost 3 bases, and 9 bases lay between the germline ends. Per germline, CDR1 SGHTA and CDR2 FQGTGA. The CDR3 is 13 amino acids. The CDR3 loop reads CASSRDNKNIQYF. The CDR3 DNA reads as TGTGCCAGCAGTCGGGACAACAAAAACATTCAGTACTTC.

This clonotype was seen more than once but under ten times. DNA for the CDR3: TGTGCCAGCAGCTTGGGGCCAGGGGAGGAGGAGACCCAGTACTTC. This gives the protein CASSLGPGEEETQYF. The chain carries TRBV7-2 and TRBJ2-5; the D gene could be TRBD1 or TRBD2 (6 bases each). CDR3 length: 15 amino acids. V was pared by 3 bases and J by 5 bases, with 16 bases between. Germline-derived CDR1 and CDR2 are SGHTA and FQGNSA.

The chain combines TRBV12-3 or TRBV12-4 with TRBJ2-1; no clear D. V was shortened by 6 bases and J by 7 bases, with 10 bases between the two germline ends. The CDR3 sequence is 12 residues long. CDR3 sequence: CASRHLRNEQFF. CDR3 DNA sequence: TGTGCCAGCAGGCACCTCAGAAATGAGCAGTTCTTC.

In this sample, this clonotype turned up a few times. The rearrangement joins TRBV24-1 to TRBJ2-3, with D possibly matching TRBD2 (6 bases). CDR3 length equals 14 residues. Trimming removed 1 base from V and 6 bases from J, with 10 bases in between. Germline CDR1 reads KGHDR; CDR2 reads SFDVKD. This CDR3 reads CATSDFAGSDTQYF. CDR3 bases: TGTGCCACCAGTGATTTTGCGGGGTCGGATACGCAGTATTTT.

This clonotype was seen a handful of times. This chain uses TRBV29-1 with TRBJ1-6; D possibly corresponds to TRBD1 (5 bases). The V gene's germline CDR1 is SQVTM and CDR2 ANQGSEA. The V end lost 4 bases, the J end lost 14 bases, and 15 bases lay between the germline ends. The CDR3 extends over 12 amino acids. CDR3 sequence reads: CSVGVGREALHF. CDR3 nucleotide sequence: TGCAGCGTTGGGGTGGGGCGAGAGGCCCTCCACTTT. The full variable domain, completed using reference TRBV29-1 and TRBJ1-6, is SAVISQKPSRDICQRGTSLTIQCQVDSQVTMMFWYRQQPGQSLTLIATANQGSEATYESGFVIDKFPISRPNLTFSTLTVSNMSPEDSSIYLCSVGVGREALHFGNGTRLTVT.

This clonotype was detected a few times. The rearrangement joins TRBV14 to TRBJ2-7; 7 nucleotides line up with TRBD1. There are 16 residues in the CDR3. CDR1 and CDR2 from the germline V gene are SGHDN and FVKESK. V was pared by 4 bases and J by 0 bases, with 9 bases of the junction left unmatched. The CDR3 DNA reads as TGTGCCAGCAGCCCCCGCCGGGACAGAGCCTCCTACGAGCAGTACTTC. Its translation: CASSPRRDRASYEQYF.

The V gene is TRBV2, the J gene TRBJ1-6; a weak D match, TRBD1 (5 bases). The CDR3 has 14 amino acids. From germline, CDR1 is SNHLY and CDR2 FYNNEI. With 7 bases removed from V and 5 bases from J, the gap between germline ends came to 12 bases. In DNA form, the CDR3 reads TGTGCCAGCACCCGGGGCGGGGATAATTCACCCCTCCACTTT. It translates to CASTRGGDNSPLHF. Combining the CDR3 with reference TRBV2 and TRBJ1-6 gives the whole variable domain EPEVTQTPSHQVTQMGQEVILRCVPISNHLYFYWYRQILGQKVEFLVSFYNNEISEKSEIFDDQFSVERPDGSNFTLKIRSTKLEDSAMYFCASTRGGDNSPLHFGNGTRLTVT.

J is TRBJ2-1 and V is TRBV29-1; 8 bases map to TRBD1. The CDR3 loop spans 13 amino acids. With 4 bases clipped from V and 3 bases from J, the junction kept 2 bases outside the gene matches. CDR1 and CDR2 (germline): SQVTM, ANQGSEA. The chain's CDR3 is CSVGDRYYNEQFF. The CDR3 DNA sequence: TGCAGCGTTGGGGACAGGTACTACAATGAGCAGTTCTTC.

The chain's CDR3 is CASSYSTGANSPLHF. CDR3 coding DNA: TGTGCCAGCAGTTACTCGACAGGGGCCAATTCACCCCTCCACTTT. V gene TRBV6-6 combines with J gene TRBJ1-6; TRBD1 aligns across 8 bases. The CDR3 is 15 amino acids. Trimming took 0 bases from V and 7 from J; bases not matched to a gene: 2. Germline V gene sequence: CDR1 MNHNY, CDR2 SVGAGI (reference sequence).

This clonotype was seen a few times. The CDR3 DNA sequence: TGTGCCAGCAGCTTAGGGAGCCCCGTTGGTAGGAACAATGAGCAGTTCTTC. Amino acid sequence: CASSLGSPVGRNNEQFF. The V and J genes are TRBV7-3 and TRBJ2-1, with D possibly being TRBD2 (5 bases). CDR1 SGHTA and CDR2 FQGTGA come from the germline V gene. V lost 2 bases and J lost 5, with 19 bases in between. The CDR3 covers 17 residues.

The CDR3 reads CASSLDSPAEKLFF. In DNA form, the CDR3 reads TGTGCCAGCAGCTTAGACTCCCCCGCTGAAAAACTGTTTTTT. The rearrangement links TRBV7-9 to TRBJ1-4; D is undetermined. V was clipped by 1 base and J by 7 bases, with 10 bases between them. Germline-derived CDR1 and CDR2 are SEHNR and FQNEAQ (reference sequence). The CDR3 runs to 14 residues.

The table lists this clonotype with a few counts. The genes are TRBV25-1 and TRBJ1-1, with D unresolved. The V gene lost 7 bases and the J gene lost 1 base, with 4 bases spanning the gap. The germline gives CDR1 MGHDK, CDR2 SYGVNS. CDR3 length: 11 amino acids. For the CDR3, the DNA is TGTGCCAGCACAGAGAACACTGAAGCTTTCTTT. Amino acid sequence: CASTENTEAFF. The full variable domain, rest sourced from reference TRBV25-1 and TRBJ1-1, is EADIYQTPRYLVIGTGKKITLECSQTMGHDKMYWYQQDPGMELHLIHYSYGVNSTEKGDLSSESTVSRIRTEHFPLTLESARPSHTSQYLCASTENTEAFFGQGTRLTVV.

This clonotype was seen a few times. Its ends do not fully match the called genes, so a read error is possible. This chain uses TRBV7-7 with TRBJ2-2; D tentatively reads TRBD1 or TRBD2 (10 bases each). CDR1 SSHAT and CDR2 FNYEAQ come from the germline V gene (reference sequence). The CDR3 has 17 residues. This CDR3 reads CASSLAGGQGSTGELFF. The CDR3 region has the DNA TGTGCTAGCAGCTTAGCGGGGGGACAGGGGAGCACCGGGGAGCTGTTTTTT.

The chain is built from TRBV20-1 and TRBJ2-7; D may match TRBD1 or TRBD2 (6 bases each). CDR1 DFQATT and CDR2 SNEGSKA come from the germline V gene (reference sequence). V shed 5 bases and J shed 2 bases, with 10 bases lying between them. The CDR3 runs to 12 residues. CDR3 in amino acids: CSADGGPYEQYF. CDR3 nucleotide sequence: TGCAGTGCTGACGGGGGCCCCTACGAGCAGTACTTC.